Each of the 17 T cell receptor beta chains below was sequenced from the same sample in a study of blood T cell repertoires in COVID-19. Some clones are missing from TCRdb's copy, which holds only in-frame ones; the method was immunoSEQ multiplex PCR. The profile shows fewer than 200,000 clones, about 85% of them singletons. Sample: peripheral blood. All receptors derive from a man aged 35-49 years with acute or convalescent COVID-19.

This chain's CDR3 is CASSPDRGNYEQYF. CDR3 in DNA: TGTGCCAGCAGCCCGGACAGGGGTAACTACGAGCAGTACTTC. V usage is TRBV5-4 and J usage is TRBJ2-7; 9 nucleotides line up with TRBD1. V was pared by 4 bases and J by 3 bases, with 5 bases of the junction left unmatched. The length of the CDR3 is 14 residues. Germline loops: CDR1 SGHNT, CDR2 YYREEE (reference sequence).

V gene TRBV30 combines with J gene TRBJ2-3; 10 positions match TRBD2. From germline, CDR1 is GTSNPN and CDR2 SVGIG (reference sequence). The CDR3 consists of 16 residues. J gave up 0 bases and V 5 bases, and 8 bases lay outside the gene matches. CDR3 DNA: TGTGCCTGGCGTGGACTAGCGGCTTCTAGCACAGATACGCAGTATTTT. Translating gives CAWRGLAASSTDTQYF.

The chain uses TRBV24-1 and TRBJ2-1, with 9 bases identical to TRBD2. Germline CDR1 KGHDR, CDR2 SFDVKD. The V segment lost 5 bases and the J segment 4 bases; nucleotides outside the gene matches: 11. The CDR3 consists of 17 residues. The CDR3 reads CATSAPLGRGGYNEQFF. CDR3 coding DNA: TGTGCCACCAGTGCCCCCTTGGGGCGGGGGGGATACAATGAGCAGTTCTTC.

The CDR3: CASSIDTNDSPLHF. Here the CDR3 DNA reads TGTGCCAGTAGTATCGACACCAACGATTCACCCCTCCACTTT. The genes are TRBV19 and TRBJ1-6; D gene uncertain. The CDR3 length is 14 residues. Trimming removed 3 bases from V and 8 bases from J, with 11 bases in between. Germline CDR1 and CDR2: LNHDA and SQIVND (reference sequence).

This sequence joins TRBV9 and TRBJ2-1, with TRBD2 as a possible D gene (6 bases). This CDR3 has 15 residues. Germline CDR1 and CDR2: SGDLS and YYNGEE. V lost 3 bases to trimming and J lost 6 bases, with 16 bases between them. CDR3 in DNA: TGTGCCAGCAGCGGATTGACTAGGGGAGGCAATGAGCAGTTCTTC. Encoded protein: CASSGLTRGGNEQFF.

This chain uses TRBV9 with TRBJ1-2; D not certain. Germline lookup yields CDR1 SGDLS and CDR2 YYNGEE. V lost 4 bases to trimming and J lost 4 bases, with 14 bases between them. The CDR3 has 14 amino acids. CDR3 sequence: CASSPTGEGYGYTF. CDR3 sequence (DNA): TGTGCCAGCAGCCCGACGGGAGAGGGCTATGGCTACACCTTC. The variable domain in full, completed from reference TRBV9 and TRBJ1-2, reads DSGVTQTPKHLITATGQRVTLRCSPRSGDLSVYWYQQSLDQGLQFLIQYYNGEERAKGNILERFSAQQFPDLHSELNLSSLELGDSALYFCASSPTGEGYGYTFGSGTRLTVV.

The chain has TRBV11-2 and TRBJ1-2; possibly TRBD1 for D (6 bases). V was shortened by 1 base and J by 4 bases, with 10 bases between the two germline ends. Germline V lookup: CDR1 SGHAT, CDR2 FQNNGV. The length of the CDR3 is 14 residues. CDR3 nucleotide sequence: TGTGCCAGCAGCTTAGCAGGGGCACTCTATGGCTACACCTTC. It is translated as CASSLAGALYGYTF.

The chain recombines TRBV2 with TRBJ2-7; 7 nucleotides align to TRBD2. Losses at the gene ends were 4 bases for V and 1 base for J; bases not matched to a gene: 4. The CDR3 consists of 14 residues. Per the germline V gene, CDR1 is SNHLY and CDR2 is FYNNEI. Here the CDR3 DNA reads TGTGCCAGCAGTGGGGAGGGAGGGTCCTACGAGCAGTACTTC. Translating gives CASSGEGGSYEQYF.

The genes are TRBV19 and TRBJ1-1; possible D gene TRBD1, 5 bases. Germline values: CDR1 LNHDA, CDR2 SQIVND (reference sequence). The V gene lost 7 bases and the J gene lost 1 base, with 13 bases spanning the gap. This CDR3 is built from 14 residues. The CDR3 here is CASNPAGWNTEAFF. DNA of the CDR3: TGTGCCAGTAATCCGGCAGGGTGGAACACTGAAGCTTTCTTT.

V is TRBV9 and J is TRBJ2-7; perhaps TRBD1 as D (5 bases). Germline V lookup: CDR1 SGDLS, CDR2 YYNGEE. Trimming stripped 4 bases from V and 4 bases from J, with 21 bases between. The CDR3 covers 16 residues. CDR3: CASSPGPTATYYEQYF. The CDR3 coding sequence is TGTGCCAGCAGCCCCGGGCCGACAGCTACCTATTACGAGCAGTACTTC. The variable domain in full, with the rest retrieved from reference TRBV9 and TRBJ2-7, is DSGVTQTPKHLITATGQRVTLRCSPRSGDLSVYWYQQSLDQGLQFLIQYYNGEERAKGNILERFSAQQFPDLHSELNLSSLELGDSALYFCASSPGPTATYYEQYFGPGTRLTVT.

The rearrangement uses TRBV29-1 and TRBJ2-5, with 10 bases fitting TRBD1. The germline gives CDR1 SQVTM, CDR2 ANQGSEA. J lost 4 bases, V lost 0 bases, and 8 bases had no gene match. This CDR3 contains 16 residues. The CDR3 sequence is CSVEDSRTGGLETQYF. The CDR3 region has the DNA TGCAGCGTTGAAGATAGTAGGACAGGGGGATTAGAGACCCAGTACTTC.

The chain joins TRBV12-3 or TRBV12-4 to TRBJ1-1, with D uncertain. The CDR3 contains 13 residues. Trimming removed 4 bases from V and 0 bases from J, with 6 bases in between. CDR3 sequence: CASSSSVNTEAFF. CDR3 nucleotide sequence: TGTGCCAGCAGTTCTTCAGTGAACACTGAAGCTTTCTTT.

The J gene is TRBJ1-4, the V gene TRBV9; weak D call: TRBD1 (5 bases). V lost 4 bases and J 4 bases, leaving 14 bases between the germline ends. The germline CDR1 and CDR2 sequences are SGDLS and YYNGEE. This CDR3 contains 15 residues. CDR3 amino acids: CASSPPGRGNEKLFF. CDR3 coding DNA: TGTGCCAGCAGCCCGCCAGGGCGGGGTAATGAAAAACTGTTTTTT.

The CDR3 DNA is TGTGCCAGCAGCTCCCTCGACAGGGTAACCGACACTGAAGCTTTCTTT. It is translated as CASSSLDRVTDTEAFF. The chain joins TRBV11-2 to TRBJ1-1; 7 nucleotides match TRBD1. Germline V gene sequence: CDR1 SGHAT, CDR2 FQNNGV. Trimming took 4 bases from V and 3 from J; bases not matched to a gene: 11. CDR3 size: 16 residues.

This chain uses TRBV28 with TRBJ2-2, with 9 bases matching TRBD2. The J segment lost 2 bases and the V segment lost 5 bases, leaving 6 bases of the junction unmatched. The CDR3 consists of 16 residues. Germline V gives CDR1 MDHEN, CDR2 SYDVKM. CDR3 in amino acids: CASSGYSGGNTGELFF. Here the CDR3 DNA reads TGTGCCAGCAGTGGATATAGCGGGGGAAACACCGGGGAGCTGTTTTTT.

V is TRBV19 and J is TRBJ1-5; TRBD1 matches at 7 bases. Germline V gene sequence: CDR1 LNHDA, CDR2 SQIVND (reference sequence). V was clipped by 7 bases and J by 1 base; unmatched bases: 16. The CDR3 is 18 amino acids. The CDR3 nucleotides are TGTGCCAGTACCCCCTTTGGAGGGGGGACAGTGAGCAATCAGCCCCAGCATTTT. Translated: CASTPFGGGTVSNQPQHF.

V and J are TRBV12-3 or TRBV12-4 and TRBJ2-1; possible D gene TRBD2, 5 bases. Trimming removed 7 bases from V and 9 bases from J, with 13 bases in between. There are 12 residues in the CDR3. The CDR3 loop reads CASTQESGEQFF. CDR3 DNA sequence: TGTGCCAGCACCCAAGAGAGCGGTGAGCAGTTCTTC.